This TCR beta chain came from a study of T cell responses to AZD1222 COVID-19 vaccine. Findings and caveats of the study: Only five to seven AZD1222 recipients tested seropositive at baseline. Spike-specific TCR breadth and depth grew following two AZD1222 doses. Females outnumbered males among donors, who were mostly white British; clonal diversity was possibly underestimated.

The assay was immunoSEQ multiplex PCR, and TCRdb's table has in-frame clones only and misses some. Of around 270,000 clones in the sample, 94% were seen once. The CDR3 has 13 amino acids. Looked up from germline, CDR1 is MNHNS and CDR2 is SASEGT. V lost 3 bases to trimming and J lost 4 bases, with 7 bases between them. Timing groups of about 4 and about 12 weeks for second doses were pooled. Worth noting for this clone: Its antigen is currently unknown.

Sequenced here: peripheral blood, sampled 28 days after the second AZD1222 dose. The receptor comes from an adult who received the AZD1222 COVID-19 vaccine. This chain joins TRBV6-1 and TRBJ1-5; D not certain. DNA of the CDR3: TGTGCCAGCAGTGAGGGGAAGAATCAGCCCCAGCATTTT. It specifies CASSEGKNQPQHF.